This T cell receptor (beta chain) emerged from a study of immune characterization of retroperitoneal liposarcoma. TCRdb re-called the PCR reads through MiXCR, storing one row per CDR3 protein. The sample holds about 3,000 distinct CDR3 sequences, around 40% seen once. Germline-derived CDR1 and CDR2 are SGHTA and FQGTGA. The V and J ends lost 2 bases and 3 bases respectively, with 8 bases between them. The CDR3 length is 13 residues. The chain uses TRBV7-3 and TRBJ2-7, with D uncertain. The sequenced sample consisted of tumor tissue. This sequence was found in a male donor with retroperitoneal liposarcoma. The CDR3 sequence: CASSLRSGYEQYF. DNA of the CDR3: TGTGCCAGCAGCTTACGGTCCGGCTACGAGCAGTACTTC.